This T cell receptor (beta chain) was sequenced in a study of blood T cell repertoires in COVID-19 (dated by TCRdb to the early 2020s). Regarding the research as a whole: Samples from collaborators originated in the United States, Italy and Spain and spanned both the acute and convalescent phases of COVID-19. The material from the prospective study consisted of cDNA or gDNA derived from T cells, B-cell-depleted T cells, or PBMCs. The dataset comprised deeply sampled blood TCRbeta repertoires from subjects exposed to, actively infected with, or recovered from COVID-19. A freely available public database, intended as a resource for researchers studying the immune response to SARS-CoV-2, is where the repertoires were released. Samples came from the ongoing ImmuneRACE study (first 160 participants) plus 1,254 subjects from 6 global collaborators. A de-identified subject ID, COVID-19 status, age in years and sex were almost always included in the sample metadata. Where available, HLA class I and class II types were obtained from metadata supplied by the sample provider rather than from assay-based typing. Overall study results and their limits: Clinical and demographic metadata were provided uncurated, with the amount varying by source and participant.

V drops 1 base and J drops 6 bases, leaving 4 bases in between. The CDR3 covers 12 residues, taking in both the cysteine and the phenylalanine. Just CDR3 DNA is preserved here, 36 bases in frame from base 1. Reading the germline V gene gives CDR1 SGHRS and CDR2 YFSETQ. Whole blood was collected in K2EDTA tubes by collaborating institutions according to the institutions' own protocols. Collaborator samples were shipped for TCRbeta analysis as frozen whole blood, isolated PBMCs, or DNA extracted from either sample type. The immunoSEQ Assay, a bias-controlled multiplex PCR, was used to amplify TCRbeta CDR3 regions from genomic DNA. The published analysis was carried out like this. Within the assay, amplification of reference gene primers was used to estimate how many nucleated cells each sample contained. To quantify the absolute abundance of each unique TCRbeta CDR3 rearrangement, sequence reads were collapsed and filtered. Productive Simpson clonality was computed per sample as the square root of Simpson's diversity index over productive rearrangements. TCRdb carries this immuneACCESS record with in-frame sequences only. Its versions omit some clonotypes, under half of them owing to an unresolved V gene in the studies checked, with the rest unexplained. V, J and clone size reflect that table, while D and trimming were determined from the DNA. The sample includes more than 110,000 clones, with 70% to 85% observed a single time. The ten largest make up under 10% of the sample.

As regards this clone: Its antigen remains undetermined. No per-base quality is available; no much larger clone lies one base away.

This TCR came from a woman aged 80 or over in a cohort sampled during active or convalescent COVID-19. Sample: peripheral blood. Rearrangement joined TRBV5-1 to TRBJ2-2; the D gene identity is not certain. The DNA sequence follows: TGCGCCAGCAGCTTGACAGCCGGGGAGCTGTTTTTT. This gives the protein CASSLTAGELFF.